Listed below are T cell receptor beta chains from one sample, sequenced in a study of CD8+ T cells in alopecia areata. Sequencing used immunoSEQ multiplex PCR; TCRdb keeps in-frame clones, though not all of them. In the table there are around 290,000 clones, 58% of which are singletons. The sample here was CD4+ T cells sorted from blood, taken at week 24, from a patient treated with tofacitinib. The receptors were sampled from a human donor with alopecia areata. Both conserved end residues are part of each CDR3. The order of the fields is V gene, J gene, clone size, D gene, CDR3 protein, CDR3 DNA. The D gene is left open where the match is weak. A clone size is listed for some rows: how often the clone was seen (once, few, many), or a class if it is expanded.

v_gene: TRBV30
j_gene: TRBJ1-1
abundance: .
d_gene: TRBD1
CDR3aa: CAWSVRGTGATEAFF
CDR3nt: TGTGCCTGGAGTGTAAGGGGGACAGGGGCCACTGAAGCTTTCTTT

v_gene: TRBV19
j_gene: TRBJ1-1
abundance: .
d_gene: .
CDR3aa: CASSVPSRGSTEAFF
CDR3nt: TGTGCCAGTAGTGTCCCATCGAGGGGGAGCACTGAAGCTTTCTTT

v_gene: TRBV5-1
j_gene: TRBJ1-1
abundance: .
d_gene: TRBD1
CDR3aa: CASSLAGGQGGTEAFF
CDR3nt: TGCGCCAGCAGCCTCGCAGGGGGACAGGGTGGAACTGAAGCTTTCTTT

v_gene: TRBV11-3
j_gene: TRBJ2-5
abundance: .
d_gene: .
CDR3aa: CASSSYGETQYF
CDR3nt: TGTGCCAGCAGCTCTTACGGGGAGACCCAGTACTTC

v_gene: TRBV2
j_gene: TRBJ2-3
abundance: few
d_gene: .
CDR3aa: CASSRTDTQYF
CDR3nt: TGTGCCAGCAGCCGTACAGATACGCAGTATTTT

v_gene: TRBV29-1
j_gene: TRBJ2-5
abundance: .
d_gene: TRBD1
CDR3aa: CSVEGRDRGETQYF
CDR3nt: TGCAGCGTTGAAGGGAGGGACAGGGGCGAGACCCAGTACTTC

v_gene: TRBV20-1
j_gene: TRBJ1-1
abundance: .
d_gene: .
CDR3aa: CSALRTAEAFF
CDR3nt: TGCAGTGCCCTCAGGACAGCCGAAGCTTTCTTT

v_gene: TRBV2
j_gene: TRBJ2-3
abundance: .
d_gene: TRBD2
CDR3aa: CASSGPRGVDTQYF
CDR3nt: TGTGCCAGCAGTGGTCCCCGGGGGGTAGATACGCAGTATTTT

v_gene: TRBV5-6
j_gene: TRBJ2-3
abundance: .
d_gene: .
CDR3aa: CASSLLGNSTDTQYF
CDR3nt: TGTGCCAGCAGCTTGTTAGGGAATAGCACAGATACGCAGTATTTT

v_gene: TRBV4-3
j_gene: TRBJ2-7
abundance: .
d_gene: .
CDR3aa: CASSQDSRVGEQYF
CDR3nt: TGCGCCAGCAGCCAAGATTCCAGGGTCGGCGAGCAGTACTTC

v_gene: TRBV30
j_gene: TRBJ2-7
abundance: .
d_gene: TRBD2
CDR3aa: CAWARASGAHEQYF
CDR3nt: TGTGCCTGGGCTCGGGCTAGCGGGGCCCACGAGCAGTACTTC

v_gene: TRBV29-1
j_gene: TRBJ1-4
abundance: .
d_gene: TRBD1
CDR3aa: CSVVGSPGTGELTNEKLFF
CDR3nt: TGCAGCGTTGTAGGTTCTCCCGGGACAGGGGAACTAACTAATGAAAAACTGTTTTTT

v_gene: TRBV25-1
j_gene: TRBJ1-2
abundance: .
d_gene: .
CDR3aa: CASSESPSNYGYTF
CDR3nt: TGTGCCAGCAGTGAATCGCCCTCTAACTATGGCTACACCTTC

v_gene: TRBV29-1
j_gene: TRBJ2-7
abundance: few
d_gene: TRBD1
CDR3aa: CSVVWFGQGRYEQYF
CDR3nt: TGCAGCGTTGTATGGTTTGGACAGGGGAGGTACGAGCAGTACTTC

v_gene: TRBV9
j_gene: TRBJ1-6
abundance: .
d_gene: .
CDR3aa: CASSVEQVRNSPLHF
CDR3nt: TGTGCCAGCAGCGTAGAGCAGGTTCGGAATTCACCCCTCCACTTT

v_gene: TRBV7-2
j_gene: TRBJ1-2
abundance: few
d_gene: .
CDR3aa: CASSLGPHDGYTF
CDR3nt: TGTGCCAGCAGCTTAGGCCCCCATGATGGCTACACCTTC

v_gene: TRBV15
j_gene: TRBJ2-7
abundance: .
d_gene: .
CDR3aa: CATSRTMDFSSYEQYF
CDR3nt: TGTGCCACCAGCAGGACGATGGACTTCAGCTCCTACGAGCAGTACTTC

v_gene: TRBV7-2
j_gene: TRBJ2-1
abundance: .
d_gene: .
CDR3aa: CASSLGRGVEQFF
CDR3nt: TGTGCCAGCAGCTTAGGTAGGGGGGTCGAGCAGTTCTTC

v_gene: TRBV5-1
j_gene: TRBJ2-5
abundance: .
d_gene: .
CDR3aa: CASSFGGMQETQYF
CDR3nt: TGCGCCAGCAGCTTCGGGGGTATGCAAGAGACCCAGTACTTC

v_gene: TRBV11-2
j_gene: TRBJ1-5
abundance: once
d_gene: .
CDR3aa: CASSLRSNQPQHF
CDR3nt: TGTGCCAGCAGCTTACGGAGCAATCAGCCCCAGCATTTT